Listed here is a single TCR beta chain. The PCR template was genomic DNA. The TCR beta CDR3 region was amplified using 30 forward and 13 reverse primers. TCRdb re-called the multiplex PCR reads with MiXCR, one entry per CDR3 protein. The table has some 250,000 distinct CDR3 sequences, around 47% seen once. The record originates from a study of type 1 and type 2 diabetes patients. Each diabetic donor fulfilled classification criteria for either type 1 or type 2. Trimming stripped 0 bases from V and 2 bases from J, with 2 bases between. This CDR3 has 14 residues. CDR1 and CDR2 from the germline V gene are LGHNA and YSLEER.

The sequence was collected from a man between 18 and 29 years old with type 2 diabetes. The genes are TRBV4-3 and TRBJ2-6; D is uncertain. The sequenced material came from peripheral blood mononuclear cells (PBMCs). CDR3 sequence reads: CASSQDPGANVLTF. As DNA, the CDR3 is TGCGCCAGCAGCCAAGATCCTGGGGCCAACGTCCTGACTTTC.